This T cell receptor beta chain was identified in a study of cytomegalovirus exposure and HLA in healthy donors. Broader study findings: Later analysis suggested links between common viral pathogens and several top significant clusters.

The PCR employed 60 Vbeta primers together with 13 Jbeta primers. Sequencing was performed with immunoSEQ multiplex PCR; in TCRdb, only in-frame clones are kept and a portion is missing. This table has fewer than 120,000 clones, roughly 78% appearing once. Note on this clone: Its target is unknown.

This CDR3 has 16 residues. CDR1 and CDR2 (germline): SEHNR, FQNEAQ (reference sequence). Trimming cost V 3 bases and J 2 bases; bases outside gene matches: 8. The sequenced material came from PBMCs. The receptor was isolated from a woman aged 25-40 years in good health and CMV-seronegative. J is TRBJ1-1 and V is TRBV7-9, with 8 bases identical to TRBD1. CDR3 protein: CASSLNRQGPNTEAFF. The CDR3 DNA sequence: TGTGCCAGCAGCTTGAATCGACAGGGGCCTAACACTGAAGCTTTCTTT. Filled out from reference TRBV7-9 and TRBJ1-1, the complete variable domain reads DTGVSQNPRHKITKRGQNVTFRCDPISEHNRLYWYRQTLGQGPEFLTYFQNEAQLEKSRLLSDRFSAERPKGSFSTLEIQRTEQGDSAMYLCASSLNRQGPNTEAFFGQGTRLTVV.